This TCR beta chain was profiled in a study of Ad26.COV2.S vaccination and SARS-CoV-2 variants. Study overall: Ad26.COV2.S, an intramuscular injection, was given once or twice 56 days apart.

Method: immunoSEQ multiplex PCR; TCRdb's copy keeps in-frame clones and lacks some. The sample consists of roughly 390,000 clones, approximately 91% of them appearing once. General study findings and limits: Breadth of non-spike TCRs did not differ between vaccinees and placebo recipients.

Points on this clone: Its antigen is not identified.

The treatment was: around 19 received Ad26.COV2.S at low or high dose, single or two shots; roughly 5 received placebo; per-sample allocation not given. Sampling took place 63 days after the first vaccine or placebo injection. Germline V gene data show CDR1 as WSHSY and CDR2 as SAAADI. The CDR3 is 15 amino acids. Trimming cost V 6 bases and J 0 bases, with 12 bases left between them. The sample consisted of peripheral blood, taken in a trial of Ad26.COV2.S vaccine versus placebo. This chain links TRBV10-2 with TRBJ1-3; D remains unclear. The source is a person aged 18-60 years who received the Ad26.COV2.S COVID-19 vaccine or a placebo. The DNA of the CDR3 is TGCGCCAGCAGGCAAAGGCTGAGCTCTGGAAACACCATATATTTT. It specifies CASRQRLSSGNTIYF.